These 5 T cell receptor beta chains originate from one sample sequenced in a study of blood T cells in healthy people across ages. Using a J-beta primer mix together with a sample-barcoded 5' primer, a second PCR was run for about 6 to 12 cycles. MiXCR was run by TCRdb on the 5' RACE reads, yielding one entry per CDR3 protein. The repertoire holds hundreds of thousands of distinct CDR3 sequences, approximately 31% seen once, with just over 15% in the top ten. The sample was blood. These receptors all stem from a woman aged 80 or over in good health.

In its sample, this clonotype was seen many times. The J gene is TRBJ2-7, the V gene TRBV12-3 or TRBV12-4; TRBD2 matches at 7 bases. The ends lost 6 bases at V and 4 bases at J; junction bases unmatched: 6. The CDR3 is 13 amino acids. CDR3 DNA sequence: TGTGCCAGCAGGGCCCGGGGAGGGTACGAGCAGTACTTC. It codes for CASRARGGYEQYF.

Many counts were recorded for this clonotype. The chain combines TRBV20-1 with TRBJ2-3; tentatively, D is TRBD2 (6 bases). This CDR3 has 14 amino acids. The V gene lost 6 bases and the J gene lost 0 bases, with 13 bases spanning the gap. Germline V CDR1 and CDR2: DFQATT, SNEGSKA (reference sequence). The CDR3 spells CSAGRGTSTDTQYF. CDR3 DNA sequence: TGCAGTGCGGGACGGGGGACTAGCACAGATACGCAGTATTTT.

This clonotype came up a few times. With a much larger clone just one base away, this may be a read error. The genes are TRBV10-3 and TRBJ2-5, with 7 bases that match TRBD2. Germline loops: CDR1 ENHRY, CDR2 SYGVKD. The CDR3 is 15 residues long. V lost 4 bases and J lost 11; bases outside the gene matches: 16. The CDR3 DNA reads TGTGCCATCAGTGTATCGGGGGGAATATACAATGAGCAGTACTTC. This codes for CAISVSGGIYNEQYF.

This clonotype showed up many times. Written as DNA, the CDR3 is TGTGCCAGCAGCCCCGGGGACCCCAGGGCAGATACGCAGTATTTT. Translating gives CASSPGDPRADTQYF. The genes are TRBV7-8 and TRBJ2-3; TRBD1 or TRBD2 may be the D gene (5 bases each). This CDR3 is 15 amino acids long. CDR1 SGHVS and CDR2 FQNEAQ come from the germline V gene. Trimming removed 5 bases from V and 4 bases from J, with 16 bases in between.

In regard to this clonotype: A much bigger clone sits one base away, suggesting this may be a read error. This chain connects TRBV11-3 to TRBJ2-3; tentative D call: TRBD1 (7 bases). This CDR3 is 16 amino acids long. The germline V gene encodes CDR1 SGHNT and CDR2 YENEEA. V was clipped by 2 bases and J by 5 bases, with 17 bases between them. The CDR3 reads CASSLSGGGGEDTQYF. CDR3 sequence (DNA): TGTGCCAGCAGCTTAAGCGGAGGGGGCGGTGAAGATACGCAGTATTTT.